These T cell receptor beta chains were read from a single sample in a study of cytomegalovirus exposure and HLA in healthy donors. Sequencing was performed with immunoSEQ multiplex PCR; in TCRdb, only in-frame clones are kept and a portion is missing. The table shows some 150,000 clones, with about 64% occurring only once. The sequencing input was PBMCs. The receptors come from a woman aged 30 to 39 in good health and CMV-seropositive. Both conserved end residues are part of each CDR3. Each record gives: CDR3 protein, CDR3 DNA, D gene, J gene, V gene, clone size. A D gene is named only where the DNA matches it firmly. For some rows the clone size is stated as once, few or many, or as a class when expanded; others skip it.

CASSKPGRLDNQPQHF | TGTGCCAGTAGCAAACCGGGTCGCTTAGACAATCAGCCCCAGCATTTT | . | TRBJ1-5 | TRBV19 | few
CASSWPTGSSATNYGYTF | TGTGCCAGCAGTTGGCCGACAGGTTCCTCTGCTACTAACTATGGCTACACCTTC | . | TRBJ1-2 | TRBV28 | once
CASSENTGQPQHF | TGTGCCAGCAGTGAAAATACGGGTCAGCCCCAGCATTTT | . | TRBJ1-5 | TRBV2 | .
CASSFRLAGRETQYF | TGTGCCAGCAGTTTCAGACTAGCCGGGCGGGAGACCCAGTACTTC | TRBD2 | TRBJ2-5 | TRBV6-5 | once
CASGGLYEKLFF | TGTGCCAGTGGGGGCTTATATGAAAAACTGTTTTTT | . | TRBJ1-4 | TRBV7-8 | .
CASSLTAGDNEQFF | TGTGCCAGCAGCTTAACAGCGGGGGACAATGAGCAGTTCTTC | TRBD2 | TRBJ2-1 | TRBV7-2 | .
CAITGEMNTGELFF | TGTGCCATCACCGGGGAAATGAACACCGGGGAGCTGTTTTTT | . | TRBJ2-2 | TRBV10-3 | .
CASRDRGRGETQYF | TGTGCCAGCCGGGACAGGGGGCGCGGAGAGACCCAGTACTTC | TRBD1 | TRBJ2-5 | TRBV5-4 | few
CASSSSGFEQFF | TGTGCCAGCAGCAGTAGCGGTTTCGAGCAGTTCTTC | . | TRBJ2-1 | TRBV7-2 | .
CASSLISAGNEQFF | TGTGCCAGCAGTTTAATATCAGCGGGCAATGAGCAGTTCTTC | . | TRBJ2-1 | TRBV27 | few
CASSLAFLGNTEAFF | TGCGCCAGCAGCCTCGCGTTTCTCGGGAACACTGAAGCTTTCTTT | . | TRBJ1-1 | TRBV4-1 | .
CASSVSSGGDTQYF | TGTGCCAGCAGCGTAAGTAGCGGGGGAGATACGCAGTATTTT | TRBD2 | TRBJ2-3 | TRBV9 | .
CASLQGAQAYWYQETQYF | TGTGCCAGCCTTCAGGGGGCGCAGGCGTATTGGTACCAAGAGACCCAGTACTTC | TRBD1 | TRBJ2-5 | TRBV2 | .
CASSSAGMLKYNEQFF | TGTGCCAGCAGTTCAGCGGGGATGTTAAAGTACAATGAGCAGTTCTTC | TRBD2 | TRBJ2-1 | TRBV28 | .
CASSPPVRAASAGSGGYTF | TGTGCCAGCAGCCCTCCAGTGAGGGCAGCCTCAGCGGGTTCTGGTGGCTACACCTTC | . | TRBJ1-2 | TRBV13 | .
CASSERGEQPQHF | TGTGCCAGCAGTGAACGGGGGGAGCAGCCCCAGCATTTT | . | TRBJ1-5 | TRBV6-1 | .
CASRSGGSGVTNQPQHF | TGTGCCAGCAGATCAGGGGGCAGTGGTGTGACCAATCAGCCCCAGCATTTT | TRBD1 | TRBJ1-5 | TRBV27 | .
CASSYYTEVAGELFF | TGTGCCAGCAGTTATTACACGGAGGTGGCCGGGGAGCTGTTTTTT | . | TRBJ2-2 | TRBV6-5 | .
CASSVTGLFGYTF | TGTGCCAGCAGTGTTACAGGGTTGTTCGGCTACACCTTC | . | TRBJ1-2 | TRBV2 | .
CASSLTWTGIYGYTF | TGTGCCAGCAGTTTAACCTGGACAGGGATCTATGGCTACACCTTC | TRBD1 | TRBJ1-2 | TRBV27 | .
CATSGDRGGYEQYF | TGTGCCACCAGCGGGGACAGGGGAGGATACGAGCAGTACTTC | TRBD1 | TRBJ2-7 | TRBV15 | .
CASSTSGTNTDTQYF | TGTGCCAGCAGCACCTCCGGGACTAACACAGATACGCAGTATTTT | TRBD2 | TRBJ2-3 | TRBV9 | .
CASSLFSGETQYF | TGTGCCAGCAGTTTATTTTCCGGGGAGACCCAGTACTTC | . | TRBJ2-5 | TRBV27 | .
CASSQEATDTQYF | TGCGCCAGCAGCCAAGAGGCCACAGATACGCAGTATTTT | . | TRBJ2-3 | TRBV4-1 | .
CASSGAPGHPNYGYTF | TGTGCCAGCAGCGGAGCCCCTGGACATCCCAACTATGGCTACACCTTC | . | TRBJ1-2 | TRBV9 | few
CASTLADSHTEAFF | TGTGCCAGCACCTTGGCGGACAGCCACACTGAAGCTTTCTTT | . | TRBJ1-1 | TRBV7-8 | .
CASSRGRHQPQHF | TGTGCCAGCAGCAGAGGGAGGCATCAGCCCCAGCATTTT | . | TRBJ1-5 | TRBV7-6 | .
CAWSVLPVGEKLFF | TGTGCCTGGAGTGTACTCCCCGTCGGGGAAAAACTGTTTTTT | . | TRBJ1-4 | TRBV30 | .
CASSETGTGVYEQYF | TGCGCCAGCAGTGAGACCGGGACAGGGGTATACGAGCAGTACTTC | TRBD1 | TRBJ2-7 | TRBV10-1 | few
CASSVGLAGRYNEQFF | TGTGCCAGCAGTGTGGGACTAGCGGGACGCTACAATGAGCAGTTCTTC | TRBD2 | TRBJ2-1 | TRBV27 | .
CASSSPPGSLGNEQFF | TGTGCCAGCAGTTCCCCCCCTGGGAGTTTGGGAAATGAGCAGTTCTTC | . | TRBJ2-1 | TRBV6-6 | .
CASSSDRDDYGYTF | TGCGCCAGCAGCTCGGACAGGGACGACTATGGCTACACCTTC | TRBD1 | TRBJ1-2 | TRBV5-1 | .
CASRGGGSPFF | TGTGCCAGCAGGGGCGGCGGGTCGCCTTTCTTT | . | TRBJ1-1 | TRBV7-9 | .
CASRGRAGGADTQYF | TGTGCCAGCAGGGGTAGGGCGGGAGGGGCAGATACGCAGTATTTT | TRBD2 | TRBJ2-3 | TRBV6-1 | .
CASSPLGVLETQYF | TGTGCCAGCTCACCACTCGGGGTTTTAGAGACCCAGTACTTC | . | TRBJ2-5 | TRBV18 | .
CASSEFGGGASSYEQYF | TGTGCCAGCAGTGAATTCGGGGGAGGGGCCAGCTCCTACGAGCAGTACTTC | TRBD2 | TRBJ2-7 | TRBV6-1 | few
CANSQGSWRTDTQYF | TGTGCCAACAGCCAAGGTAGCTGGCGGACAGATACGCAGTATTTT | . | TRBJ2-3 | TRBV4-2 | .
CASSLGAINPGNTIYF | TGCGCCAGCAGCTTGGGAGCGATAAACCCTGGAAACACCATATATTTT | . | TRBJ1-3 | TRBV5-1 | .
CSAGPGWAMNTEAFF | TGCAGCGCCGGGCCGGGGTGGGCTATGAACACTGAAGCTTTCTTT | . | TRBJ1-1 | TRBV29-1 | few
CASSRPGGTEAFF | TGTGCCAGCAGCCGGCCGGGGGGCACTGAAGCTTTCTTT | . | TRBJ1-1 | TRBV5-8 | .
CASSPNPWGQSYGYTF | TGTGCCAGCAGCCCAAACCCATGGGGGCAGAGCTATGGCTACACCTTC | . | TRBJ1-2 | TRBV7-2 | .
CASSNPGQGNYGYTF | TGTGCCAGTAGTAATCCGGGACAGGGCAACTATGGCTACACCTTC | TRBD1 | TRBJ1-2 | TRBV19 | .
CASSLESGGVQYF | TGTGCCAGCAGCTTAGAGAGTGGCGGGGTGCAGTACTTC | . | TRBJ2-7 | TRBV11-3 | .
CASSLTGGTEAFF | TGTGCCAGCAGCCTAACAGGGGGAACTGAAGCTTTCTTT | TRBD1 | TRBJ1-1 | TRBV7-3 | .
CSVPTRFLYGYTF | TGCAGCGTTCCTACCAGGTTCCTTTATGGCTACACCTTC | . | TRBJ1-2 | TRBV29-1 | .
CASSLAHGAISNQPQHF | TGTGCCAGCAGCTTAGCCCATGGAGCCATCAGCAATCAGCCCCAGCATTTT | . | TRBJ1-5 | TRBV7-8 | few
CASSYPGGTEAFF | TGTGCCAGCAGTTACCCCGGGGGGACTGAAGCTTTCTTT | . | TRBJ1-1 | TRBV6-5 | .
CASSLQPAGANEKLFF | TGCGCCAGCAGCTTACAACCCGCGGGAGCTAATGAAAAACTGTTTTTT | . | TRBJ1-4 | TRBV5-1 | few
CASSLWRGVPYEQYF | TGTGCCAGCAGTTTATGGCGGGGGGTGCCCTACGAGCAGTACTTC | TRBD2 | TRBJ2-7 | TRBV27 | .
CASSDPGGRGNYGYTF | TGTGCCAGCAGTGATCCAGGGGGCCGAGGTAACTATGGCTACACCTTC | TRBD1 | TRBJ1-2 | TRBV2 | .
CASTPGTEVYGYTF | TGTGCCAGCACCCCGGGGACAGAAGTCTATGGCTACACCTTC | TRBD1 | TRBJ1-2 | TRBV28 | .
CASSSTRASRNTEAFF | TGTGCCAGCAGTTCCACACGAGCGTCACGGAACACTGAAGCTTTCTTT | . | TRBJ1-1 | TRBV6-6 | few
CASSSRRSNQPQHF | TGTGCCAGCAGTTCCAGACGGAGTAATCAGCCCCAGCATTTT | . | TRBJ1-5 | TRBV27 | .
CASSGTSGGGEQFF | TGTGCCAGCTCCGGGACTAGCGGGGGGGGTGAGCAGTTCTTC | TRBD2 | TRBJ2-1 | TRBV6-4 | .
CASSYGTPNTEAFF | TGTGCCAGCAGCTACGGGACACCTAACACTGAAGCTTTCTTT | . | TRBJ1-1 | TRBV7-2 | .
CASTPIEEWWDSSYEQYF | TGTGCCAGCACCCCTATAGAAGAATGGTGGGACAGTTCCTACGAGCAGTACTTC | . | TRBJ2-7 | TRBV21-1 | .